This T cell receptor beta chain is drawn from a study of blood T cell repertoires in COVID-19. The length of the CDR3 is 16 residues. J was trimmed by 6 bases and V by 3 bases; bases with no gene match: 7. CDR1 and CDR2 from the germline V gene are KGHSH and LQKENI. Some clones are missing from TCRdb's copy, which holds only in-frame ones; the method was immunoSEQ multiplex PCR. The sample yields fewer than 150,000 clones, about nine tenths seen once. A single count supports this clone. V and J are TRBV18 and TRBJ2-3; 12 nucleotides align to TRBD2. The clonotype was recovered from a human donor in a cohort sampled during active COVID-19. Sequencing used peripheral blood. The DNA of the CDR3 is TGTGCCAGCTCACCGGCTAGCGGGAGGGCCAGGGATACGCAGTATTTT. As protein: CASSPASGRARDTQYF.